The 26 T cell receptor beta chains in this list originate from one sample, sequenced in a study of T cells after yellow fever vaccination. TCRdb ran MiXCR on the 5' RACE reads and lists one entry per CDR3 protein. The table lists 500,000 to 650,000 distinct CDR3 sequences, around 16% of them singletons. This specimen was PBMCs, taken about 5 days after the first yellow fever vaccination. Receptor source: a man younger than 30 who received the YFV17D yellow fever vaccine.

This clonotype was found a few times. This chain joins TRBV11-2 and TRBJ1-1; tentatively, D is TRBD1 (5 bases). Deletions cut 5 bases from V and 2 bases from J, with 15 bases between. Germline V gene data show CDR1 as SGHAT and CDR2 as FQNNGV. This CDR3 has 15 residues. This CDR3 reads CASSQSGTVNTEAFF. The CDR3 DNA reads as TGTGCCAGCAGCCAAAGCGGGACGGTTAACACTGAAGCTTTCTTT.

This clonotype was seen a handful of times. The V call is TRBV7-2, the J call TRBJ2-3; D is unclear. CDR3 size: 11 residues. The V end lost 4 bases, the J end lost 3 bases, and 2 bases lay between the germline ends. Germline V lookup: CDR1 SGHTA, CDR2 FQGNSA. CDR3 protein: CASSWTDTQYF. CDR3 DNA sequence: TGTGCCAGCAGCTGGACAGATACGCAGTATTTT.

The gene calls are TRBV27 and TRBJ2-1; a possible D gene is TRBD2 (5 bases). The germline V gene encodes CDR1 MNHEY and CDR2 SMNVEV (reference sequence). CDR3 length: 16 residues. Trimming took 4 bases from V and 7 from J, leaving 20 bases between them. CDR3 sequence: CASSSLAFASGNEQFF. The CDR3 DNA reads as TGTGCCAGCAGTTCCCTGGCCTTTGCCTCGGGGAATGAGCAGTTCTTC.

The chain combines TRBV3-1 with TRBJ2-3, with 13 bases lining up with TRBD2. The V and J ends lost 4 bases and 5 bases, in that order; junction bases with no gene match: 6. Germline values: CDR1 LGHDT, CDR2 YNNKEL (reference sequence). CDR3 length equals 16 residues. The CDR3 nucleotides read TGTGCCAGCAGCCTCGTCGGGACTAGCGGGGAAGATACGCAGTATTTT. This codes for CASSLVGTSGEDTQYF.

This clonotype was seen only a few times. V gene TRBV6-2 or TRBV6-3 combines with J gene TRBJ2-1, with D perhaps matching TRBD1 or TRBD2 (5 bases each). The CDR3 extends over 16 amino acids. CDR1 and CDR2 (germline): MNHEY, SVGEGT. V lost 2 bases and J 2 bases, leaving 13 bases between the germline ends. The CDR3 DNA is TGTGCCAGCAGTTACGGGACCACCCATACCTACAATGAGCAGTTCTTC. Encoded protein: CASSYGTTHTYNEQFF.

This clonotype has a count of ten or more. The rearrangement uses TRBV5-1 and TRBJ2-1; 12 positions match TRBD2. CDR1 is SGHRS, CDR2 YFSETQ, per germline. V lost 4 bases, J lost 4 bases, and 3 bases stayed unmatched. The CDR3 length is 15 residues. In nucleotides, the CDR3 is TGCGCCAGCAGCCGACTAGCGGGGGAGTACAATGAGCAGTTCTTC. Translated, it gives CASSRLAGEYNEQFF.

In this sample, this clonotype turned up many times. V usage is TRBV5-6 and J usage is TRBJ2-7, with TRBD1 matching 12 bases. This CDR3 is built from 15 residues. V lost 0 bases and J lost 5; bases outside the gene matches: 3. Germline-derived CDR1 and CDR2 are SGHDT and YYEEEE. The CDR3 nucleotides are TGTGCCAGCAGCTTGGTCCGGGACAGGGGGCACGAGCAGTACTTC. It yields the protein CASSLVRDRGHEQYF.

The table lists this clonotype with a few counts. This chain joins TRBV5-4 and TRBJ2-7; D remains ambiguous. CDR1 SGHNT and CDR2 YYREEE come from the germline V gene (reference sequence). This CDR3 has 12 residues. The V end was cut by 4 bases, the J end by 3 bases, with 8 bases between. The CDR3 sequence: CASSVELYEQYF. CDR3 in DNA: TGTGCCAGCAGCGTGGAGCTCTACGAGCAGTACTTC. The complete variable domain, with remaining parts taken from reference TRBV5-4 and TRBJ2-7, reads ETGVTQSPTHLIKTRGQQVTLRCSSQSGHNTVSWYQQALGQGPQFIFQYYREEENGRGNFPPRFSGLQFPNYSSELNVNALELDDSALYLCASSVELYEQYFGPGTRLTVT.

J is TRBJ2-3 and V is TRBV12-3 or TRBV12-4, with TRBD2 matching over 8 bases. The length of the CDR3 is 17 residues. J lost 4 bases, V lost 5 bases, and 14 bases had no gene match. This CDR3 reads CASSIRSRRGGPDTQYF. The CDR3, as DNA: TGTGCCAGCAGTATCCGATCACGCCGGGGGGGCCCAGATACGCAGTATTTT.

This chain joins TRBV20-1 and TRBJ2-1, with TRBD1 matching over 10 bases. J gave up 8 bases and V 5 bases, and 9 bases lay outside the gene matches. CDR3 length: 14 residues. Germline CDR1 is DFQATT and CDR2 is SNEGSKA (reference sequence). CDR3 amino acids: CSAGRDRGLHEQFF. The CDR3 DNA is TGCAGTGCTGGGCGGGACAGGGGTTTACATGAGCAGTTCTTC.

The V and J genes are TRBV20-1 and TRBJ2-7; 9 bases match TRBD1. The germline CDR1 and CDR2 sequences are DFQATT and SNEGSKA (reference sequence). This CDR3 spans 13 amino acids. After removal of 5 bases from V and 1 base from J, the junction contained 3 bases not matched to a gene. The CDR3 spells CSARDRVSYEQYV. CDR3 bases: TGCAGTGCTCGGGACAGGGTGTCCTACGAGCAGTACGTC.

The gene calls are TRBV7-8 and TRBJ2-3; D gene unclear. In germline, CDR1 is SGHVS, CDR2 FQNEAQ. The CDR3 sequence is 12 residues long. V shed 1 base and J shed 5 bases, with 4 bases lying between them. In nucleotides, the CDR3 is TGTGCCAGCAGCTTAGAGCAAGATACGCAGTATTTT. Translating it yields CASSLEQDTQYF.

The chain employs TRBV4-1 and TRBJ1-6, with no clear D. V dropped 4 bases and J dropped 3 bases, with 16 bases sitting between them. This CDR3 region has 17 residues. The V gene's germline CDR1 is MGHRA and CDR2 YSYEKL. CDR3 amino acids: CASSRRPIANYNSPLHF. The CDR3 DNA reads TGCGCCAGCAGCCGTAGGCCAATCGCGAACTATAATTCACCCCTCCACTTT.

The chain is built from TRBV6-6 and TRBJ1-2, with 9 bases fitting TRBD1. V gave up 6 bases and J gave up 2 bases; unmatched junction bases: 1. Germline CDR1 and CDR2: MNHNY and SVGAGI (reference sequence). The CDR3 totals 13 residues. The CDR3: CASSTGGNYGYTF. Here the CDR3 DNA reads TGTGCCAGCAGCACAGGGGGCAACTATGGCTACACCTTC.

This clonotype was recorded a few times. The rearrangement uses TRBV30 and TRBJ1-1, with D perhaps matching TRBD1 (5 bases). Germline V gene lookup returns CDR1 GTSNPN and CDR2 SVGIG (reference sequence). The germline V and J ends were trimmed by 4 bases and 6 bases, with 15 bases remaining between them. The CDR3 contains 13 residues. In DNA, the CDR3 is TGTGCCTGGACCCGGGACTTCTCGTCTGAAGCTTTCTTT. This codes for CAWTRDFSSEAFF.

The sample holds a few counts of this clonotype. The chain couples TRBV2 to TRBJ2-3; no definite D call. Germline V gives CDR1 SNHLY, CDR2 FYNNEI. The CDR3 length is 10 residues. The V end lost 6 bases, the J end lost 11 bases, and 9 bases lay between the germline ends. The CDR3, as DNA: TGTGCCAGCAGGCTGGCAGGGCAGTATTTT. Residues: CASRLAGQYF.

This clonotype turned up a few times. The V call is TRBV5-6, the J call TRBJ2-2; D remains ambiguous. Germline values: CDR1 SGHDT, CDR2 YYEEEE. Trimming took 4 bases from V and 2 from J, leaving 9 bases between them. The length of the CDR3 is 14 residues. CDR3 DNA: TGTGCCAGCAGCAAGGACCTTAACACCGGGGAGCTGTTTTTT. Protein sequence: CASSKDLNTGELFF. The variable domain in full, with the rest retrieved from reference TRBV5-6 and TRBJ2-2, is DAGVTQSPTHLIKTRGQQVTLRCSPKSGHDTVSWYQQALGQGPQFIFQYYEEEERQRGNFPDRFSGHQFPNYSSELNVNALLLGDSALYLCASSKDLNTGELFFGEGSRLTVL.

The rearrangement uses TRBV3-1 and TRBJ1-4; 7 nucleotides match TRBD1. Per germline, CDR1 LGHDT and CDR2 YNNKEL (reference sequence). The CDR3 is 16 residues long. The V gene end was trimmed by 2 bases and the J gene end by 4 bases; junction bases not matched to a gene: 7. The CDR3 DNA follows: TGTGCCAGCAGCCAACTCTTCCGGGACAGTAATGAAAAACTGTTTTTT. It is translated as CASSQLFRDSNEKLFF.

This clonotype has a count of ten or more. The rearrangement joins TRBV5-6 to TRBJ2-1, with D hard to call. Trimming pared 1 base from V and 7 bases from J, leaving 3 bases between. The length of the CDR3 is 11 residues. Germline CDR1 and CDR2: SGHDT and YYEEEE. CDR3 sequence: CASSLTNEQFF. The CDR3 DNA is TGTGCCAGCAGCTTGACAAATGAGCAGTTCTTC. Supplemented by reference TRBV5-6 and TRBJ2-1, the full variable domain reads DAGVTQSPTHLIKTRGQQVTLRCSPKSGHDTVSWYQQALGQGPQFIFQYYEEEERQRGNFPDRFSGHQFPNYSSELNVNALLLGDSALYLCASSLTNEQFFGPGTRLTVL.

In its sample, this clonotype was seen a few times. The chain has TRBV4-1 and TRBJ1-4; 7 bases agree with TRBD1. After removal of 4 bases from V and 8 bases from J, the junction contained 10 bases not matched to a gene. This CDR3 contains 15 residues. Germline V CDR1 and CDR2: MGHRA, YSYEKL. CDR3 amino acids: CASSRGGDREEKLFF. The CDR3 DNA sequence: TGCGCCAGCAGCCGAGGGGGGGACAGAGAAGAAAAACTGTTTTTT.

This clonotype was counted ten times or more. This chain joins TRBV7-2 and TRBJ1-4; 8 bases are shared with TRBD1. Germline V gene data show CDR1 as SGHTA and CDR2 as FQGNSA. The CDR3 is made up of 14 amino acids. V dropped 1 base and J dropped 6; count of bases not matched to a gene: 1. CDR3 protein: CASSLGTGHEKLFF. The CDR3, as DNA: TGTGCCAGCAGCTTAGGGACAGGGCATGAAAAACTGTTTTTT.

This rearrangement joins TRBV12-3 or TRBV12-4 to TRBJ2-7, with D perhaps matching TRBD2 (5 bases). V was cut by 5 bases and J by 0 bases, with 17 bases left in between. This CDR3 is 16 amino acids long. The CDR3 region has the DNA TGTGCCAGCAGTCCGGGAAACCTAGGGAGCTCCTACGAGCAGTACGTC. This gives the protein CASSPGNLGSSYEQYV.

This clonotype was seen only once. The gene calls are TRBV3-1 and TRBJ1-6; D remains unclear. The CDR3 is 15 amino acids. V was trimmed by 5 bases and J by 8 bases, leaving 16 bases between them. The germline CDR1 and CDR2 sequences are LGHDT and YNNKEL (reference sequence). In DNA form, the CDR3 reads TGTGCCAGCAGCTTCGAGTTGGACCGTTATTCACCCCTCCACTTT. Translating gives CASSFELDRYSPLHF.

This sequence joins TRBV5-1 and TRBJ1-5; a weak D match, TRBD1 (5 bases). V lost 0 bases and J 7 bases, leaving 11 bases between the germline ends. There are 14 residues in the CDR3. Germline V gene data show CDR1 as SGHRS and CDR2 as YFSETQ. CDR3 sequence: CASSLDGGGQPQHF. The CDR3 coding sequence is TGCGCCAGCAGCTTGGACGGGGGGGGGCAGCCCCAGCATTTT.

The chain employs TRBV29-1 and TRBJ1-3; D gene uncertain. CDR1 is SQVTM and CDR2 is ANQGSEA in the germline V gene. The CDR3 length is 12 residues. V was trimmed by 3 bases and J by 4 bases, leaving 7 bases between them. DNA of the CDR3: TGCAGCGTTGAGACCGAAGGAAACACCATATATTTT. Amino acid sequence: CSVETEGNTIYF. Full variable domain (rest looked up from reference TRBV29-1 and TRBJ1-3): SAVISQKPSRDICQRGTSLTIQCQVDSQVTMMFWYRQQPGQSLTLIATANQGSEATYESGFVIDKFPISRPNLTFSTLTVSNMSPEDSSIYLCSVETEGNTIYFGEGSWLTVV.

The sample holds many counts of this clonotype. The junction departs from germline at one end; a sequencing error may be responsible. CDR3 residues: CASSLDRDTEAFF. In nucleotides, the CDR3 is TGTGCCAGCAGCTTAGACAGGGACACTGAAGCTTTCTTT. The chain recombines TRBV5-1 with TRBJ1-1; TRBD1 aligns across 7 bases. Germline V gives CDR1 SGHRS, CDR2 YFSETQ. The CDR3 runs to 13 residues.